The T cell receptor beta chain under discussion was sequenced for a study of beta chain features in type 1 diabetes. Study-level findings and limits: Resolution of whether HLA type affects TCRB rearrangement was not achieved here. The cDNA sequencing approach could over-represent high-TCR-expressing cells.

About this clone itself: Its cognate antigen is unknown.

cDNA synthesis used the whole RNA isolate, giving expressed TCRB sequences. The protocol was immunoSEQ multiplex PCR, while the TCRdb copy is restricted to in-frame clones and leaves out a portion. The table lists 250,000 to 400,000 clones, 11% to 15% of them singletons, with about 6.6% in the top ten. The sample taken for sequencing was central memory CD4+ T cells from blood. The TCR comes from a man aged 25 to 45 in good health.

CDR3 sequence (DNA): TGTGCCAGTAGTCGACAGGGGGTCGGAGAGCCCCAGCATTTT. Translated: CASSRQGVGEPQHF. This sequence joins TRBV19 and TRBJ1-5, with 9 bases fitting TRBD1. CDR1 and CDR2 (germline): LNHDA, SQIVND (reference sequence). The V segment lost 5 bases and the J segment 8 bases; nucleotides outside the gene matches: 7. CDR3 length: 14 amino acids. Full variable domain (remainder filled in from reference TRBV19 and TRBJ1-5): DGGITQSPKYLFRKEGQNVTLSCEQNLNHDAMYWYRQDPGQGLRLIYYSQIVNDFQKGDIAEGYSVSREKKESFPLTVTSAQKNPTAFYLCASSRQGVGEPQHFGDGTRLSIL.